One and the same sample provided the 24 T cell receptor beta chains below, sequenced in a study of tumor-infiltrating lymphocytes in primary liver carcinoma. The authors made TCR beta cDNA from 500 to 600 ng total RNA with a constant-region primer. Investigators got TCR beta libraries out of three nested multiplex PCR rounds, done with slightly modified ARM-PCR. The first two PCR rounds, roughly 10 cycles each, used TRBV1-TRBV30 forward primers and a C-beta reverse primer. From the multiplex PCR reads, TCRdb called clonotypes with MiXCR, one entry per CDR3 protein. Among around 32,000 distinct CDR3 sequences, 70% to 80% were seen once, and the ten largest hold 36%. Starting material for RNA and DNA co-extraction consisted of roughly 19-30 mg of unsorted bulk tissue. The source material was liver tumor tissue from sampling region 5. Documented subset: tumor region T5, tumor centre. Receptor source: a man between 40 and 49 years old with primary liver carcinoma and hepatitis B virus infection.

Points on this clonotype: This is likely a read error, given that the CDR3 carries no conserved phenylalanine or tryptophan at its end. This rearrangement joins TRBV11-2 to TRBJ2-1; the D gene is possibly TRBD1 (5 bases). This CDR3 is built from 17 residues. The germline V gene encodes CDR1 SGHAT and CDR2 FQNNGV. The CDR3 nucleotides are TGTGCCAGCAGCTTAACGGTCAGGGAAGGTACCTACAAAGAGCAGTTCATC. The encoded protein is CASSLTVREGTYKEQFI.

Of note for this clonotype: A read error may account for a junction end that differs from germline. This rearrangement joins TRBV5-1 to TRBJ2-7; D may be TRBD1 (5 bases). The CDR3 contains 15 residues. Germline CDR1 and CDR2: SGHRS and YFSETQ. CDR3: CASSLEGRVSYERYF. The CDR3 nucleotides read TGCGCCAGCAGCTTGGAAGGCAGGGTCTCCTACGAGCGGTACTTC.

The chain links TRBV5-4 to TRBJ2-3, with TRBD2 matching over 7 bases. With V trimmed by 4 bases and J by 0 bases, 20 bases remained unmatched. CDR3 size: 20 residues. The germline gives CDR1 SGHNT, CDR2 YYREEE (reference sequence). The CDR3 coding sequence is TGTGCCAGCAGCGTTCTGCGACTAGCAAGAGGGGTGACTAGCACAGATACGCAGTATTTT. It encodes CASSVLRLARGVTSTDTQYF.

About this clonotype itself: One junction end disagrees with the germline gene, perhaps due to a read error. The chain carries TRBV4-1 and TRBJ2-7; 7 nucleotides line up with TRBD2. The CDR3 extends over 16 amino acids. Germline CDR1 MGHRA, CDR2 YSYEKL. CDR3 amino acids: CASSQSLAESLYEQHF. CDR3 nucleotides: TGCGCCAGCAGCCAATCCCTAGCGGAGTCACTTTACGAGCAGCATTTC.

Comment on this clonotype: Mismatch with germline at one junction end may stem from a read error. The chain is built from TRBV6-1 and TRBJ1-5, with no clear D. Germline-derived CDR1 and CDR2 are MNHNS and SASEGT. CDR3 length equals 15 residues. The CDR3 protein is CTSSEEMNSNQPQHF. For the CDR3, the DNA is TGTACCAGCAGTGAAGAGATGAATAGCAATCAGCCCCAGCATTTT.

About this clonotype itself: No conserved phenylalanine or tryptophan is present at the end of the CDR3, so a read error is the likely explanation. No DNA is shown, since the ends of the CDR3 on it are uncertain; the CDR3 is the one TCRdb lists. This chain links TRBV6-2 or TRBV6-3 with TRBJ2-7; the table's D call, TRBD1, has no DNA check behind it. The length of the CDR3 is 13 amino acids, counting both ends. Germline V CDR1 and CDR2: MNHEY, SVGEGT. CDR3 amino acids: CASRRQGLDEQYI.

J is TRBJ2-2 and V is TRBV10-1; D is perhaps TRBD1 or TRBD2 (6 bases each). The CDR3 runs to 16 residues. The germline CDR1 and CDR2 sequences are WNHNN and SYGVQD (reference sequence). Trimming removed 6 bases from V and 5 bases from J, with 19 bases in between. The CDR3 here is CASRAVGRGGTGELFF. CDR3 DNA sequence: TGCGCCAGCAGAGCAGTGGGGAGAGGGGGGACCGGGGAGCTGTTTTTT.

A remark on this clonotype: Sequence at one end of the junction differs from germline and may be a read error. V and J are TRBV11-1 and TRBJ2-5, with TRBD1 matching over 7 bases. Germline loops: CDR1 SGHAT, CDR2 FQDESV (reference sequence). This CDR3 contains 14 residues. CDR3 in amino acids: CAGSGQVEVKSQYF. The CDR3 coding sequence is TGTGCCGGCAGTGGACAGGTGGAGGTGAAGAGCCAGTACTTC. Looking up the rest from reference TRBV11-1 and TRBJ2-5 gives the full variable domain: EAEVAQSPRYKITEKSQAVAFWCDPISGHATLYWYRQILGQGPELLVQFQDESVVDDSQLPKDRFSAERLKGVDSTLKIQPAELGDSAMYLCAGSGQVEVKSQYFGPGTRLLVL.

Comments on this clonotype: This CDR3 fails to terminate in the conserved phenylalanine or tryptophan, so it likely reflects a read error. This chain connects TRBV29-1 to TRBJ2-3; D remains ambiguous. This CDR3 has 14 residues. Germline values: CDR1 SQVTM, CDR2 ANQGSEA. The CDR3 here is CSAGRETITDTQYS. Written as DNA, the CDR3 is TGCAGCGCCGGGCGAGAAACAATCACAGATACACAGTATTCT.

This rearrangement joins TRBV29-1 to TRBJ2-4, with a weak D call TRBD1 (5 bases). The CDR3 has 14 residues. In germline, CDR1 is SQVTM, CDR2 ANQGSEA. V was shortened by 4 bases and J by 6 bases, with 16 bases between the two germline ends. CDR3 nucleotide sequence: TGCAGCGTTGTTTTTTCAGGGATCCTAAACATTCAGTACTTC. Its protein product is CSVVFSGILNIQYF.

The chain uses TRBV29-1 and TRBJ2-1, with 9 nucleotides matching TRBD2. Germline V gene data show CDR1 as SQVTM and CDR2 as ANQGSEA. Trimming cost V 4 bases and J 4 bases; bases outside gene matches: 5. This CDR3 contains 14 residues. CDR3 DNA sequence: TGCAGCGTTGTGGCTAGCGGGATATACAATGAGCAGTTCTTC. It specifies CSVVASGIYNEQFF.

This clonotype occurred once. One end of the junction fails to match germline, which may point to a read error. This sequence joins TRBV5-6 and TRBJ1-1; a weak D match, TRBD1 (5 bases). In germline, CDR1 is SGHDT, CDR2 YYEEEE. The CDR3 contains 14 residues. This CDR3 is CTSSLQGLNTEAFF. The CDR3 coding sequence is TGTACCAGCAGCTTGCAGGGATTGAACACTGAAGCCTTCTTT.

This clonotype was counted between two and nine times. One end of the junction does not line up with germline, which may come from a read error. This sequence joins TRBV11-2 and TRBJ2-5; 8 bases align to TRBD2. The germline V gene has CDR1 SGHAT and CDR2 FQNNGV. The CDR3 has 16 amino acids. The CDR3 loop reads CDSRETPGGGKETQYF. For the CDR3, the DNA is TGTGACAGCAGAGAAACTCCTGGCGGGGGGAAAGAGACCCAGTACTTC.

About this clonotype: A read error may account for a junction end that differs from germline. The genes are TRBV29-1 and TRBJ1-2; D call uncertain. CDR1 and CDR2 (germline): SQVTM, ANQGSEA. This CDR3 is 13 amino acids long. CDR3 protein: CSVEGGPKHGYTF. The CDR3 coding sequence is TGCAGCGTTGAAGGGGGTCCAAAGCATGGTTACACCTTC.

Of note for this clonotype: An end of the junction does not agree with germline; a read error may underlie this. The chain combines TRBV5-4 with TRBJ2-2; the D gene is possibly TRBD2 (5 bases). From germline, CDR1 is SGHNT and CDR2 YYREEE (reference sequence). This CDR3 has 16 amino acids. The CDR3 sequence: CASGPDGVVNTGEPFF. In DNA, the CDR3 is TGTGCCAGCGGCCCGGATGGCGTGGTGAACACCGGGGAGCCGTTTTTT.

Turning to this clonotype: The junction shows a germline mismatch at one end, possibly a read error. This chain uses TRBV11-2 with TRBJ2-3, with no clear D. Germline CDR1 and CDR2: SGHAT and FQNNGV. This CDR3 is 14 amino acids long. The CDR3 DNA is TGTGCCAGCAGCTTGGAATTTTGCACCGATACGCAGTATTTT. Encoded protein: CASSLEFCTDTQYF.

As regards this clonotype: An end of the junction does not agree with germline; a read error may underlie this. The rearrangement uses TRBV5-4 and TRBJ2-1, with 7 bases fitting TRBD1. The CDR3 sequence is 13 residues long. Germline CDR1 is SGHNT and CDR2 is YYREEE (reference sequence). DNA of the CDR3: TGTGCCAGCAGTTTGGGACAGTACAATGAGCAGTCCTTC. Its protein is CASSLGQYNEQSF. The full variable domain, with the rest looked up from reference TRBV5-4 and TRBJ2-1, is ETGVTQSPTHLIKTRGQQVTLRCSSQSGHNTVSWYQQALGQGPQFIFQYYREEENGRGNFPPRFSGLQFPNYSSELNVNALELDDSALYLCASSLGQYNEQSFGPGTRLTVL.

Remarks on this clonotype: A junction boundary mismatches the germline segment, possibly from a read error. The rearrangement uses TRBV4-1 and TRBJ1-1; 7 bases match TRBD1. CDR1 and CDR2 from the germline V gene are MGHRA and YSYEKL. The CDR3 spans 12 residues. DNA for the CDR3: TGTGCCAGCAGGGGGGAAAATCCTGAAGCTTTCTTT. Residues: CASRGENPEAFF.

This chain connects TRBV11-2 to TRBJ2-1; 9 bases align to TRBD2. J was trimmed by 9 bases and V by 5 bases; bases with no gene match: 8. There are 14 residues in the CDR3. Germline V gene sequence: CDR1 SGHAT, CDR2 FQNNGV. CDR3 residues: CASSPLAGVSEQFF. The CDR3, as DNA: TGTGCCAGCAGCCCATTAGCGGGAGTAAGTGAGCAGTTCTTC.

Details on this clonotype: No conserved phenylalanine or tryptophan is present at the end of the CDR3, so a read error is the likely explanation. The gene calls are TRBV10-2 and TRBJ2-3; perhaps TRBD2 as D (6 bases). CDR3 length equals 15 residues. From germline, CDR1 is WSHSY and CDR2 SAAADI. The CDR3 is CASSERGEGTDTQYS. DNA for the CDR3: TGTGCCAGCAGTGAGCGCGGGGAAGGCACAGATACGCAGTATTCT.

This clonotype came up once. A read error may produce the germline difference seen at one junction end. The V gene is TRBV11-2, the J gene TRBJ2-1; D gene ambiguous. The CDR3 is made up of 16 amino acids. Per the germline V gene, CDR1 is SGHAT and CDR2 is FQNNGV. In DNA, the CDR3 is TGTGCCAGCACCTTAGGTCCAGAGAGCTCCTATAATGAGCAGTTCTTC. It codes for CASTLGPESSYNEQFF.

Of note for this clonotype: The junction and the germline gene differ at one end; a read error may be behind it. The gene calls are TRBV4-1 and TRBJ2-7, with TRBD2 matching 7 bases. Germline lookup yields CDR1 MGHRA and CDR2 YSYEKL. This CDR3 has 16 residues. The CDR3 DNA is TGCGCCGGCAGCCAAGAGTGGCGGGAGATGTGGTACAAGCAGTACTTC. The encoded protein is CAGSQEWREMWYKQYF.

This clonotype was detected many times. V gene TRBV28 combines with J gene TRBJ2-7; 11 positions match TRBD2. Germline V lookup: CDR1 MDHEN, CDR2 SYDVKM. CDR3 length: 17 residues. V lost 6 bases and J lost 1; bases outside the gene matches: 11. CDR3 bases: TGTGCCAGCAGCCCCCCAGGGGGACTAGCGGCTTCCTACGAGCAGTACTTC. It specifies CASSPPGGLAASYEQYF.

Worth noting for this clonotype: One end of the junction fails to match germline, which may point to a read error. The V call is TRBV12-3 or TRBV12-4, the J call TRBJ2-5; 11 nucleotides line up with TRBD2. CDR3 length: 16 residues. The CDR3 coding sequence is TGTGCCAGCAGCCAAACTAGCGGGAGAACACAAGATACCCAGTACTTC. Amino acids: CASSQTSGRTQDTQYF.